A selection of T cell receptor beta chains follows, all from one sample in a study of blood T cell repertoires in COVID-19. Here immunoSEQ multiplex PCR was the method, and the copy in TCRdb shows in-frame clones only, minus some. The sample contains 200,000 to 250,000 clones, 86% of which appear only once. The source material was PBMCs or T cells enriched from blood (not recorded which). Every receptor here comes from a middle-aged woman with acute COVID-19. The CDR3 runs from the conserved cysteine through the conserved F or W. D genes are given only for firm matches. Clone size is stated in some rows and not others, as once, few, many or a class when expanded.

v_call	d_call	cdr3_length	j_call	clone_size	cdr3_nt	cdr3_aa
TRBV20-1	.	11	TRBJ2-7	.	TGCAGTGCTAGACGGGGTTGGGAGCAGTACTTC	CSARRGWEQYF
TRBV18	.	14	TRBJ1-6	.	TGTGCCAGCTCACCGAGACAGGAGACTTCACCCCTCCACTTT	CASSPRQETSPLHF
TRBV18	.	12	TRBJ1-4	.	TGTGCCAGCTCACTCCGGAATGAAAAACTGTTTTTT	CASSLRNEKLFF
TRBV18	TRBD1	12	TRBJ1-2	.	TGTGCCAGCTCCCCGGACAGGCCCGGCTACACCTTC	CASSPDRPGYTF
TRBV3-1/TRBV3-2	TRBD1	15	TRBJ1-2	.	TGTGCCAGCAGCCTCACCCAGGGGGCTGGCTATGGCTACACCTTC	CASSLTQGAGYGYTF
TRBV9	TRBD1	15	TRBJ1-1	.	TGTGCCAGCAGCGTAACCGGGACAGCGAACACTGAAGCTTTCTTT	CASSVTGTANTEAFF
TRBV24-1	.	16	TRBJ2-3	.	TGTGCCACCAGTGATTCCGTGGGGAGGCGGGCAGATACGCAGTATTTT	CATSDSVGRRADTQYF
TRBV7-2	.	13	TRBJ2-7	.	TGTGCCAGCAGCTTCGCTACCCGGGACGAGCAGTACTTC	CASSFATRDEQYF
TRBV5-1	TRBD1	14	TRBJ2-7	.	TGCGCCAGCAGCCGAGAGGGACAGGGAAACGAGCAGTACTTC	CASSREGQGNEQYF
TRBV27	TRBD1	15	TRBJ1-3	few	TGTGCCAGCAGTTCAAGTCCGACAGGGAGAAACACCATATATTTT	CASSSSPTGRNTIYF
TRBV29-1	TRBD1	14	TRBJ1-2	once	TGCAGCGTGGGCAAAGGACAGGGTAACTATGGCTACACCTTC	CSVGKGQGNYGYTF
TRBV9	.	14	TRBJ1-1	.	TGTGCCAGCAGCCTAAACCAGGGTGGCACTGAAGCTTTCTTT	CASSLNQGGTEAFF
TRBV19	.	13	TRBJ2-7	.	TGTGCCACCCTCGACAGGGAGGAGAACGAGCAGTACTTC	CATLDREENEQYF
TRBV6-2/TRBV6-3	.	13	TRBJ2-1	.	TGTGCCAGCAGCCTCCCCCGTAACAATGAGCAGTTCTTC	CASSLPRNNEQFF
TRBV10-2	TRBD1	15	TRBJ2-2	.	TGCGCCAGCTATGGGACAGGGGGGAACACCGGGGAGCTGTTTTTT	CASYGTGGNTGELFF
TRBV28	.	14	TRBJ1-5	.	TGTGCCAGCAGTTTGGCAGGGCGTATGCGGCCCCAGCATTTT	CASSLAGRMRPQHF
TRBV10-3	TRBD1	16	TRBJ2-7	.	TGTGCCATCACCTTGGACAGGGGCCCTTCCGCCTACGAGCAGTACTTC	CAITLDRGPSAYEQYF
TRBV13	.	14	TRBJ2-5	.	TGTGCCAGCAGCTTAAGGCGGGACCAAGAGACCCAGTACTTC	CASSLRRDQETQYF
TRBV12-5	TRBD1	14	TRBJ2-2	few	TGTGCTAGTGGTTTGGGACAGGGCCCCGGGGAGCTGTTTTTT	CASGLGQGPGELFF
TRBV27	.	16	TRBJ2-7	.	TGTGCCAGCAGGCCCCTTGGGGGGGGCGAAGCGTACGAGCAGTACTTC	CASRPLGGGEAYEQYF
TRBV7-8	TRBD1	15	TRBJ1-5	.	TGTGCCAGCAGGGGGACAGGGGCCTTAGGTCAGCCCCAGCATTTT	CASRGTGALGQPQHF
TRBV5-4	.	15	TRBJ1-2	.	TGTGCCAGCAGCTTGGGCGGACAGAGATACTATGGCTACACCTTC	CASSLGGQRYYGYTF
TRBV19	.	14	TRBJ1-3	.	TGTGCCAGTAGTTTTTCTTTCTCTGGAAACACCATATATTTT	CASSFSFSGNTIYF
TRBV12-3/TRBV12-4	.	12	TRBJ1-1	.	TGTGCCAGCAGTTTAGCCCCAGGGGAAGCTTTCTTT	CASSLAPGEAFF
TRBV10-3	TRBD1	13	TRBJ2-1	.	TGTGCCATCAGTGGAACAGGGGGCGTTGAGCAGTTCTTC	CAISGTGGVEQFF
TRBV19	.	15	TRBJ1-1	.	TGTGCCAGTAGTATCTTCCCAGGCCTGGACACTGAAGCTTTCTTT	CASSIFPGLDTEAFF
TRBV18	.	15	TRBJ2-5	.	TGTGCCAGCTCACCTCCACAGCTACAGGCAGAGACCCAGTACTTC	CASSPPQLQAETQYF
TRBV19	.	13	TRBJ1-2	.	TGTGCCAGTAGTCACCGGTTAGACTATGGCTACACCTTC	CASSHRLDYGYTF
TRBV5-5	.	15	TRBJ1-5	few	TGTGCCAGCAGCCCCTCTTCCAGGGGCAATCAGCCCCAGCATTTT	CASSPSSRGNQPQHF
TRBV6-2/TRBV6-3	.	13	TRBJ1-1	once	TGTGCCAGCAGTCGGGACACGAACACTGAAGCTTTCTTT	CASSRDTNTEAFF
TRBV11-2	.	14	TRBJ2-7	.	TGTGCCAGCAGCTTAGGAGGGGGAACCTACGAGCAGTACTTC	CASSLGGGTYEQYF
TRBV19	.	17	TRBJ1-1	.	TGTGCCAGTAGTATAGTGGGTTTACTATCAAGTGGGACTGAAGCTTTCTTT	CASSIVGLLSSGTEAFF
TRBV6-6	.	15	TRBJ1-5	.	TGTGCCAGCAGTTACTCTGGGGGGGGAAATCAGCCCCAGCATTTT	CASSYSGGGNQPQHF
TRBV18	.	15	TRBJ2-1	few	TGTGCCAGCTCACCTGACAGGAGCTCCTACAATGAGCAGTTCTTC	CASSPDRSSYNEQFF
TRBV7-9	.	13	TRBJ2-3	once	TGTGCCTCATCGGCGGTAGGCACAGATACGCAGTATTTT	CASSAVGTDTQYF
TRBV6-5	.	15	TRBJ2-3	.	TGTGCCAGCAGTTACTTCGGGGAGTCGACAGATACGCAGTATTTT	CASSYFGESTDTQYF
TRBV6-1	.	13	TRBJ2-7	.	TGTGCCAGCAGTGAAGCGCAGTCCTACGAGCAGTACTTC	CASSEAQSYEQYF
TRBV2	.	13	TRBJ1-1	once	TGTGCCAGCAGTGATGGGCCTAACACTGAAGCTTTCTTT	CASSDGPNTEAFF
TRBV7-9	TRBD1	15	TRBJ1-4	.	TGTGCCAGCAGCTGGAGACAGGGAGCTAGAGAAAAACTGTTTTTT	CASSWRQGAREKLFF
TRBV30	TRBD2	14	TRBJ2-3	.	TGTGCCTGGAGTGTACGTCGGGGGGGGGATACGCAGTATTTT	CAWSVRRGGDTQYF
TRBV18	TRBD1	14	TRBJ2-7	.	TGTGCCAGCTCACCGCGGACAGGGGACTACGAGCAGTACTTC	CASSPRTGDYEQYF
TRBV19	TRBD1	14	TRBJ1-1	.	TGTGCCAGTAGTCCCGGACAGGGGAGAACTGAAGCTTTCTTT	CASSPGQGRTEAFF
TRBV7-9	.	15	TRBJ2-3	.	TGTGCCAGCAGCCCTCTCTCCAGAAACACAGATACGCAGTATTTT	CASSPLSRNTDTQYF
TRBV18	TRBD1	15	TRBJ1-1	.	TGTGCCAGCTCACTTGGGACAGGGGTAGGGACTGAAGCTTTCTTT	CASSLGTGVGTEAFF
TRBV11-2	TRBD1	13	TRBJ1-2	.	TGTGCCAGCAGCGACAGGGGGCTAAGTGGCTACACCTTC	CASSDRGLSGYTF
TRBV27	TRBD2	14	TRBJ2-2	.	TGTGCCAGCGGCCGGGGGGGCGGTGGCGGGGAGCTGTTTTTT	CASGRGGGGGELFF
TRBV5-1	TRBD2	16	TRBJ2-5	.	TGCGCCAGCAGCTTGGTCCCCGCGGGGGTGGAAGAGACCCAGTACTTC	CASSLVPAGVEETQYF
TRBV5-1	.	15	TRBJ2-3	.	TGCGCCAGCAGGGCAGGGTTGTGGTCGACAGATACGCAGTATTTT	CASRAGLWSTDTQYF
TRBV5-1	TRBD1	15	TRBJ1-2	.	TGCGCCAGCAGCCCCTACCCGACAGGGACTTATGGCTACACCTTC	CASSPYPTGTYGYTF
TRBV7-9	TRBD1	17	TRBJ1-4	.	TGTGCCAGCAGCTTAGCGCGAAAATCAGGGGGCGGTGAAAAACTGTTTTTT	CASSLARKSGGGEKLFF
TRBV2	TRBD1	12	TRBJ1-4	.	TGTGCCAGCTCGACAGGGTTAAACAAACTGTTTTTT	CASSTGLNKLFF
TRBV28	TRBD1	15	TRBJ1-2	many	TGTGCCAGCAGCCCTGGACAGGATACGGAGTATGGCTACACCTTC	CASSPGQDTEYGYTF
TRBV7-9	TRBD1	16	TRBJ1-3	.	TGTGCCAGCAGCCCGAAGGACAGGGGTACAGGAAACACCATATATTTT	CASSPKDRGTGNTIYF
TRBV24-1	.	12	TRBJ2-2	.	TGTGCCACCTCTAGGGGGACCGGGGAGCTGTTTTTT	CATSRGTGELFF